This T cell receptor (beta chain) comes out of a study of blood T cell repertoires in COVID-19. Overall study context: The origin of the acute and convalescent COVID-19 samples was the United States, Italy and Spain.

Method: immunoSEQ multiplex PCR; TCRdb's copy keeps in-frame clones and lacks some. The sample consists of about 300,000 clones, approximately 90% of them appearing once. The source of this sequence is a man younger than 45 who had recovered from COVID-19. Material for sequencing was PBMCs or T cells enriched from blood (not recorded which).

CDR3: CASSGFRGVAKNIQYF. DNA for the CDR3: TGTGCCAGCAGTGGTTTCCGCGGGGTAGCCAAAAACATTCAGTACTTC. This chain connects TRBV6-1 to TRBJ2-4; TRBD2 is a possible D gene (6 bases). The CDR3 spans 16 residues. CDR1 and CDR2 (germline): MNHNS, SASEGT. The V end lost 4 bases, the J end lost 0 bases, and 13 bases lay between the germline ends.